The present entry profiles one TCR beta chain with its context. As yet, its antigen is unknown. Trimming pared 10 bases from V and 4 bases from J, leaving 13 bases between. The CDR3 consists of 12 residues. Germline loops: CDR1 MDHEN, CDR2 SYDVKM. Frozen-stored PBMCs produced 1.5 to 2.5 micrograms of genomic DNA for TCR beta libraries. This record belongs to a study of cytotoxic CD8 clonotypes in ibrutinib-treated CLL. Study-wide results and caveats: Clonality correlated strongly with circulating CD8+ T cells and exceeded age-matched healthy donors at baseline. In sustained-remission versus progressing patients, sampling times differed.

A 1 in 200,000 to 1 in 1 million T cell depth was the sequencing target. TCRdb keeps only in-frame clones here, not all; method: immunoSEQ multiplex PCR. The profile shows a few hundred thousand clones, 80% of them singletons. The clonotype originates from a human donor with chronic lymphocytic leukemia. Sequences were derived from PBMCs, sampled before ibrutinib treatment. This sequence joins TRBV28 and TRBJ1-2; no clear D gene. CDR3 sequence: CAIPRPGYGYTF. For the CDR3, the DNA is TGTGCCATCCCCCGGCCCGGCTATGGCTACACCTTC.